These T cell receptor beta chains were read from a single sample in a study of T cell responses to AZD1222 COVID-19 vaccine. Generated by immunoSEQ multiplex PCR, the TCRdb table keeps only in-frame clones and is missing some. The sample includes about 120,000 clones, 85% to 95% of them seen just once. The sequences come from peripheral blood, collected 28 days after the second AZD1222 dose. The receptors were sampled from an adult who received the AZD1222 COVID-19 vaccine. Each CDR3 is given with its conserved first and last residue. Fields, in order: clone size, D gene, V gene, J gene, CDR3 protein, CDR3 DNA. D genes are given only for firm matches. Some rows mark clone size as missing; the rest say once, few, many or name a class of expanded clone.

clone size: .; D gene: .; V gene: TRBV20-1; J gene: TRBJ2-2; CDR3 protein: CSVGRTGELFF; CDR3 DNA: TGCAGTGTTGGGAGGACCGGGGAGCTGTTTTTT
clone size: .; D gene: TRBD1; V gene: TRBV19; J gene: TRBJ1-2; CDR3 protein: CAIRDRIFYGYTF; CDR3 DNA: TGTGCCATCCGGGACAGGATATTCTATGGCTACACCTTC
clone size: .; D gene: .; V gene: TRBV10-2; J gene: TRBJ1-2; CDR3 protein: CASRPRDSLGYGYTF; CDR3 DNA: TGCGCCAGCAGGCCCAGGGATAGTCTAGGCTATGGCTACACCTTC
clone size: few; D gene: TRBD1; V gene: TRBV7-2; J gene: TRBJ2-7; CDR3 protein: CASTPRQGSWNEQYF; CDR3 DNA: TGTGCCAGCACCCCCCGACAGGGTTCCTGGAACGAGCAGTACTTC
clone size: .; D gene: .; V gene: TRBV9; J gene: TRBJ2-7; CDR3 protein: CASSLGGNYEQYF; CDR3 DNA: TGTGCCAGCAGCTTAGGGGGGAACTACGAGCAGTACTTC
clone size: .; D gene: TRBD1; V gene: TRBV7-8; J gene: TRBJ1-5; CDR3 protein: CASSFRDRANQPQHF; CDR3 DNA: TGTGCCAGCAGCTTCCGGGACAGGGCAAATCAGCCCCAGCATTTT
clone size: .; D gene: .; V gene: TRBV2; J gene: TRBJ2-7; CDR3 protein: CASSPILGPYEQYF; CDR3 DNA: TGTGCCAGCAGCCCCATTTTGGGGCCCTACGAGCAGTACTTC
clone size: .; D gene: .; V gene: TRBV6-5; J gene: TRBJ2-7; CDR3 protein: CASSYAGASSYEQYF; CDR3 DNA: TGTGCCAGCAGTTATGCAGGGGCCAGCTCCTACGAGCAGTACTTC
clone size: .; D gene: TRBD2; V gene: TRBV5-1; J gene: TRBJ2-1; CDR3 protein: CASSSGLAGAHSYNEQFF; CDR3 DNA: TGCGCCAGCAGCTCGGGACTAGCGGGAGCCCACTCCTACAATGAGCAGTTCTTC
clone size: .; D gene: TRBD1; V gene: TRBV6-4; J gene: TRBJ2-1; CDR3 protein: CASSPRQGAGNEQFF; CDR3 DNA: TGTGCCAGCAGCCCTAGACAGGGGGCGGGTAATGAGCAGTTCTTC
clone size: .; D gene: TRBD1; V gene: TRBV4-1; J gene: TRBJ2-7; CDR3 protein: CASSPKTGEDEQYF; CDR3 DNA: TGCGCCAGCAGCCCCAAGACAGGGGAAGACGAGCAGTACTTC
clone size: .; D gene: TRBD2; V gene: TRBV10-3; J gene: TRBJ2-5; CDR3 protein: CAISEGLAGIETQYF; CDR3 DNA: TGTGCCATCAGTGAAGGGCTAGCGGGGATTGAGACCCAGTACTTC
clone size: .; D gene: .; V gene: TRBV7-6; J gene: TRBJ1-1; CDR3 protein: CASSLAASMGDTEAFF; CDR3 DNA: TGTGCCAGCAGCTTAGCGGCTTCAATGGGGGACACTGAAGCTTTCTTT
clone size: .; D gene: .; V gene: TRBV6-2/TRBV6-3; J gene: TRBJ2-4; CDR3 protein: CASSYSIDRGKNIQYF; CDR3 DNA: TGTGCCAGCAGTTACTCGATAGATAGGGGGAAAAACATTCAGTACTTC
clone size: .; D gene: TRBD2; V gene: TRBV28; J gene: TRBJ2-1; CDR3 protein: CASSPLAGGWGEQFF; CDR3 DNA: TGTGCCAGCAGCCCCCTAGCGGGAGGGTGGGGGGAGCAGTTCTTC
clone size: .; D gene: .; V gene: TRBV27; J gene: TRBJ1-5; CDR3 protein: CASSLGGQPQHF; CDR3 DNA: TGTGCCAGCAGTTTAGGGGGGCAGCCCCAGCATTTT
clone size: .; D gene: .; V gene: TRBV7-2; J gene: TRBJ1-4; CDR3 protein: CASSSSYRELFF; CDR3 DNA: TGTGCCAGCAGCTCCTCGTACAGGGAACTGTTTTTT
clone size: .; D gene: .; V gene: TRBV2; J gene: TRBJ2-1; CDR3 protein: CATYLAYNEQFF; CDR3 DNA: TGTGCCACCTATTTGGCCTACAATGAGCAGTTCTTC
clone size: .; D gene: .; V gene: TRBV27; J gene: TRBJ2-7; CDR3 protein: CASRTSYEQYF; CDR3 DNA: TGTGCCAGCCGGACAAGCTACGAGCAGTACTTC
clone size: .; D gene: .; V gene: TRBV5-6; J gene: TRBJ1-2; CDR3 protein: CASSLGFRGQSYGYTF; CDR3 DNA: TGTGCCAGCAGCTTGGGATTTAGAGGGCAGAGCTATGGCTACACCTTC
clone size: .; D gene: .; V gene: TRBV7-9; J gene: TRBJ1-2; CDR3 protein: CASSQLAADYGYTF; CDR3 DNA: TGTGCCAGCAGCCAGCTGGCCGCGGACTATGGCTACACCTTC
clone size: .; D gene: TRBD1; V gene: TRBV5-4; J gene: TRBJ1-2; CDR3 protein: CASSLITGDFYGYTF; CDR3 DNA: TGTGCCAGCAGCCTCATTACAGGGGACTTCTATGGCTACACCTTC
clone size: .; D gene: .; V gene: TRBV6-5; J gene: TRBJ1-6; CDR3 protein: CASSYSADSPLHF; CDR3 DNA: TGTGCCAGCAGTTACTCAGCGGATTCACCCCTCCACTTT
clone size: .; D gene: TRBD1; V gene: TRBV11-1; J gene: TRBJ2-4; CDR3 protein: CASSGGTGATKNIQYF; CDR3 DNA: TGTGCCAGCAGCGGCGGGACAGGGGCTACCAAAAACATTCAGTACTTC
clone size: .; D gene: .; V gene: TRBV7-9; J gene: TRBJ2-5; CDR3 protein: CASTGSTGPRTQYF; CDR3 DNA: TGTGCCAGCACCGGAAGTACAGGGCCAAGGACCCAGTACTTC
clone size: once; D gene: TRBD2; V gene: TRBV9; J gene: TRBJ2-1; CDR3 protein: CASGEGGHEQFF; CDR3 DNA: TGTGCCAGCGGAGAGGGAGGGCATGAGCAGTTCTTC
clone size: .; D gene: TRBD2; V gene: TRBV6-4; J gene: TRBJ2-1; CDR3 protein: CASSETSGSYNEQFF; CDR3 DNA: TGTGCCAGCAGTGAAACTAGCGGCTCCTACAATGAGCAGTTCTTC
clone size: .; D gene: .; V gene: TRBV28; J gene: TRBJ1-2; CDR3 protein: CASSQDTDYGYTF; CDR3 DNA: TGTGCCAGCAGCCAGGACACGGACTATGGCTACACCTTC
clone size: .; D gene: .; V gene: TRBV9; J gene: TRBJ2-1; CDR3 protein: CASSVGASGTLFYNEQFF; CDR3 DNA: TGTGCCAGCAGCGTAGGAGCTTCCGGGACACTTTTCTACAATGAGCAGTTCTTC
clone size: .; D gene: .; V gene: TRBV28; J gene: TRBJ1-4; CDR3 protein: CASLGFGGEKLFF; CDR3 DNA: TGTGCCAGCCTCGGTTTCGGGGGAGAAAAACTGTTTTTT
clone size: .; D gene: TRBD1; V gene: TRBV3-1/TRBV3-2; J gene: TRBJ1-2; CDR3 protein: CASRGQPWFYTF; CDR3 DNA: TGTGCCAGCCGGGGACAGCCTTGGTTCTACACCTTC
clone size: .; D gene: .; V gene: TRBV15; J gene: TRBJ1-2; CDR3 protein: CATSSLRNYGYTF; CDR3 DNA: TGTGCCACCAGCAGTCTACGGAACTATGGCTACACCTTC
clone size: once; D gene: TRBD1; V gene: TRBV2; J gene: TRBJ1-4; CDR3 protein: CASSQQGQSNEKLFF; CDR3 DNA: TGTGCCAGCAGCCAACAGGGGCAGTCTAATGAAAAACTGTTTTTT
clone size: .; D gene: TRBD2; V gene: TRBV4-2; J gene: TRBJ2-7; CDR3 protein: CASSQDVAGGQQYF; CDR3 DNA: TGTGCCAGCAGCCAAGACGTAGCGGGAGGGCAGCAGTACTTC
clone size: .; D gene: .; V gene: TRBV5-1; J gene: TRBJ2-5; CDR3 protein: CASRLGLAASETQYF; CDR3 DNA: TGCGCCAGCAGATTGGGGCTAGCAGCGTCGGAGACCCAGTACTTC
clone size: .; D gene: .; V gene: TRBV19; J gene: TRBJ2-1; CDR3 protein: CASSSPFMAGYNEQFF; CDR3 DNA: TGTGCCAGTAGCAGCCCCTTTATGGCGGGGTACAATGAGCAGTTCTTC
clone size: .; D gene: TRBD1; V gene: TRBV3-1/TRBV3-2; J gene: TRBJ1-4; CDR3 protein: CASSHRGTNEKLFF; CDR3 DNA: TGTGCCAGCAGTCACAGGGGGACTAATGAAAAACTGTTTTTT
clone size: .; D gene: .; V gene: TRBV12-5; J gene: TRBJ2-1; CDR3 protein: CASGSTPGTSSYNEQFF; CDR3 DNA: TGTGCTAGTGGTTCGACCCCCGGGACGAGCTCCTACAATGAGCAGTTCTTC
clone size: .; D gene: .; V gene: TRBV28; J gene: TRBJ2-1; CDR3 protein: CASSFRPNEQFF; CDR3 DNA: TGTGCCAGCAGTTTTCGGCCCAATGAGCAGTTCTTC
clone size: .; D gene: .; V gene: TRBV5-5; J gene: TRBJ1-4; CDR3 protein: CASSRSGWGTNEKLFF; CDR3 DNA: TGTGCCAGCAGCCGGTCAGGGTGGGGGACTAATGAAAAACTGTTTTTT
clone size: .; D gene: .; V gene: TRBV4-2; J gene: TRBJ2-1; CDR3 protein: CASSQASRLVNEQFF; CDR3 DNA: TGTGCCAGCAGCCAAGCCTCGAGGCTCGTTAATGAGCAGTTCTTC
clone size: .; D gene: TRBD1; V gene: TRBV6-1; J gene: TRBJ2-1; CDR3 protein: CASSEAGQGSEQFF; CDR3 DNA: TGTGCCAGCAGTGAAGCGGGACAGGGTAGTGAGCAGTTCTTC
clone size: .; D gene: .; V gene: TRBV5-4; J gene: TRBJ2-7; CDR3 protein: CASSLAGQTYEQYF; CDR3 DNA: TGTGCCAGCAGCTTGGCAGGACAGACGTACGAGCAGTACTTC
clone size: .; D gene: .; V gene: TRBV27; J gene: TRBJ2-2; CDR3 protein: CASRPRAGAANTGELFF; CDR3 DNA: TGTGCCAGCAGACCCCGGGCTGGGGCAGCGAACACCGGGGAGCTGTTTTTT
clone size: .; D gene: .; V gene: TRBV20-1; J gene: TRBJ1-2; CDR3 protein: CSAERVGYTF; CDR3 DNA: TGCAGTGCCGAACGGGTTGGCTACACCTTC
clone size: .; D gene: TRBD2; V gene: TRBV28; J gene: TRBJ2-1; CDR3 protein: CASSPGGLAGYNEQFF; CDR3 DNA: TGTGCCAGCAGTCCTGGGGGACTAGCGGGTTACAATGAGCAGTTCTTC
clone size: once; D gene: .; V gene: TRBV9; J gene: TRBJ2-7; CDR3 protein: CASSVCRGIYEQYF; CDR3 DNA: TGTGCCAGCAGCGTCTGTAGGGGAATCTACGAGCAGTACTTC
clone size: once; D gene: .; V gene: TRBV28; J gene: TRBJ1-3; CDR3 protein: CASRGAHSGNTIYF; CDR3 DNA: TGTGCCAGCAGGGGCGCTCACTCTGGAAACACCATATATTTT
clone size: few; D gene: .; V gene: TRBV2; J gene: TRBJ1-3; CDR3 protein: CASSEGLRSTIYF; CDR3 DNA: TGTGCCAGCAGTGAAGGCCTCAGGAGCACCATATATTTT
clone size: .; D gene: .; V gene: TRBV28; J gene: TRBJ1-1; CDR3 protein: CASSPLSKGLVTEAFF; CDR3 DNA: TGTGCCAGCAGTCCCCTTTCTAAGGGGTTGGTAACTGAAGCTTTCTTT
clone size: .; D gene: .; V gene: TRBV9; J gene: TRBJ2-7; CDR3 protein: CASSTRPDLEQYF; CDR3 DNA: TGTGCCAGCAGCACCAGACCCGATCTGGAGCAGTACTTC
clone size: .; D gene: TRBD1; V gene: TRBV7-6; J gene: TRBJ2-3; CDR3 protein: CASSPRTGRTDTQYF; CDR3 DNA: TGTGCCAGCAGTCCTCGGACAGGGCGGACAGATACGCAGTATTTT
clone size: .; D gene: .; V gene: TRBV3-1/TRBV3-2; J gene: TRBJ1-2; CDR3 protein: CASSHDTLGGLLNYGYTF; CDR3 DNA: TGTGCCAGCAGCCATGATACCTTAGGAGGACTCCTAAACTATGGCTACACCTTC
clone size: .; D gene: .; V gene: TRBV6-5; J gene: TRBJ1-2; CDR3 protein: CASSYSIGGNYGYTF; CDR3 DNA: TGTGCCAGCAGTTACTCGATTGGGGGAAACTATGGCTACACCTTC
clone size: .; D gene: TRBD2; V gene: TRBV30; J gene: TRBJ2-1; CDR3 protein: CAWSTGAGVAEQFF; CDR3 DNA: TGTGCCTGGAGTACCGGGGCGGGGGTCGCTGAGCAGTTCTTC
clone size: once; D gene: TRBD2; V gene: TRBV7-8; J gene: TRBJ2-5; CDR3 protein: CASSPYAGTSGSETQYF; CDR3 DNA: TGTGCCAGCAGCCCTTACGCCGGGACTAGCGGGTCTGAGACCCAGTACTTC
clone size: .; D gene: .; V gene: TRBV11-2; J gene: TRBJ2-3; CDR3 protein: CASSLDSRVTDTQYF; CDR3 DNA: TGTGCCAGCAGCTTAGATAGCAGGGTGACAGATACGCAGTATTTT
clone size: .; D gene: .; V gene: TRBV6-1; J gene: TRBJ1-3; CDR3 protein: CASSEVGAGNTIYF; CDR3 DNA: TGTGCCAGCAGTGAAGTGGGGGCTGGAAACACCATATATTTT
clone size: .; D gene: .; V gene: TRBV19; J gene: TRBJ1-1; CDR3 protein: CASSILGNTEAFF; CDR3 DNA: TGTGCCAGTAGTATATTAGGGAACACTGAAGCTTTCTTT